This T cell receptor (beta chain) was profiled in a study of blood T cell repertoires in COVID-19. Study-wide background: From the United States, Italy and Spain came samples of acute and convalescent COVID-19. From T cells, B-cell-depleted T cells, or PBMCs came the material, which was cDNA or gDNA.

Authors' processing steps: Amplifying reference gene primers gave estimates of nucleated cell counts. Produced via immunoSEQ multiplex PCR; TCRdb's table is partial and in-frame only. The V and J calls and clone size come from that table; D and trimming were worked out from the DNA. The sample lists some 150,000 clones, 75% to 90% occurring once. Per germline, CDR1 LGHDT and CDR2 YNNKEL (reference sequence). Trimming took 3 bases from V and 1 from J, leaving 12 bases between them. The CDR3 is 15 residues long. The rearrangement links TRBV3-1 (or the pseudogene TRBV3-2) to TRBJ2-5, with TRBD2 as a possible D gene (5 bases). The sample consisted of peripheral blood. This clonotype was sampled from a woman at least 80 years old with acute or convalescent COVID-19. This chain's CDR3 is CASSHLRLFQETQYF. CDR3 nucleotide sequence: TGTGCCAGCAGCCACCTGAGACTATTCCAAGAGACCCAGTACTTC.